The rows below give T cell receptor beta chains drawn from one sample of a study of cytomegalovirus exposure and HLA in healthy donors. Sequencing used immunoSEQ multiplex PCR; TCRdb keeps in-frame clones, though not all of them. The sample records about 130,000 clones, 70% to 85% being singletons. Sequenced input: PBMCs. These receptors were taken from a boy aged 2-9 years in good health and CMV-seronegative. The CDR3 runs from the conserved cysteine through the conserved F or W. The D gene is left open where the match is weak. Not all rows give a size; the values are once, few, many and, for expanded clones, a class.

d_gene	v_gene	abundance	j_gene	CDR3aa	CDR3nt
TRBD1	TRBV7-9	-	TRBJ1-2	CASSLESHRGSSGYGYTF	TGTGCCAGCAGCTTAGAGTCCCACAGGGGATCATCTGGGTATGGCTACACCTTC
TRBD2	TRBV2	-	TRBJ2-1	CASGGGLAYNEQFF	TGTGCCAGCGGCGGGGGGCTCGCCTACAATGAGCAGTTCTTC
-	TRBV11-3	-	TRBJ2-1	CASSIGQSSYNEQFF	TGTGCCAGCAGTATAGGACAGAGCTCCTACAATGAGCAGTTCTTC
TRBD1	TRBV18	-	TRBJ2-7	CASSPGGTGAYEQYF	TGTGCCAGCTCACCAGGGGGGACAGGGGCCTACGAGCAGTACTTC
TRBD2	TRBV6-5	-	TRBJ2-7	CASSYSAGGPHEQYF	TGTGCCAGCAGTTACTCGGCGGGGGGGCCCCACGAGCAGTACTTC
TRBD1	TRBV27	-	TRBJ2-5	CASSLWGGTGYNQETQYF	TGTGCCAGCAGTTTATGGGGGGGGACAGGGTATAACCAAGAGACCCAGTACTTC
-	TRBV2	-	TRBJ2-3	CAKHGVTSTDTQYF	TGTGCCAAGCACGGGGTCACTAGCACAGATACGCAGTATTTT
-	TRBV19	-	TRBJ1-5	CASSIVAGGGNQPQHF	TGTGCCAGTAGTATAGTGGCGGGGGGGGGCAATCAGCCCCAGCATTTT
-	TRBV30	-	TRBJ2-2	CAWRRSVTGELFF	TGTGCCTGGAGGAGATCTGTCACCGGGGAGCTGTTTTTT
-	TRBV7-9	-	TRBJ2-4	CASSLGITLAKNIQYF	TGTGCCAGCAGCTTAGGCATCACTCTAGCCAAAAACATTCAGTACTTC
TRBD1	TRBV19	-	TRBJ1-1	CASSPGTVNTEAFF	TGTGCCAGTAGTCCCGGGACAGTTAACACTGAAGCTTTCTTT
-	TRBV5-4	-	TRBJ1-5	CASSLSGYNQPQHF	TGTGCCAGCAGCCTCTCAGGGTATAATCAGCCCCAGCATTTT
-	TRBV6-6	-	TRBJ1-2	CAGGGGINYGYTF	TGTGCCGGGGGGGGAGGGATTAACTATGGCTACACCTTC
-	TRBV4-1	-	TRBJ1-5	CASSHLGAADSNQPQHF	TGCGCCAGCAGCCACCTTGGGGCAGCCGATAGCAATCAGCCCCAGCATTTT
TRBD2	TRBV5-4	-	TRBJ2-1	CASTGLAGFDEQFF	TGTGCCAGCACCGGACTAGCGGGATTTGATGAGCAGTTCTTC
-	TRBV5-4	-	TRBJ2-7	CASSGGTARYEQYF	TGTGCCAGCAGCGGCGGGACGGCCCGCTACGAGCAGTACTTC
-	TRBV5-1	-	TRBJ2-7	CASSLGQAVYEQYF	TGCGCCAGCAGCTTGGGGCAGGCTGTATACGAGCAGTACTTC
-	TRBV10-1	-	TRBJ2-1	CASPRRRAIYNEQFF	TGCGCCAGCCCGCGACGGCGGGCGATCTACAATGAGCAGTTCTTC
-	TRBV25-1	-	TRBJ1-2	CATEADGYTF	TGTGCCACCGAGGCGGATGGCTACACCTTC
-	TRBV18	-	TRBJ2-1	CASSLRLDEQFF	TGTGCCAGCTCACTTAGACTAGATGAGCAGTTCTTC
TRBD1	TRBV7-9	-	TRBJ2-1	CASSLNRGVIEQFF	TGTGCCAGCAGCTTGAACAGGGGAGTTATTGAGCAGTTCTTC
-	TRBV25-1	-	TRBJ1-1	CASSDLWAGAEAFF	TGTGCCAGCAGTGACCTTTGGGCCGGGGCTGAAGCTTTCTTT
TRBD2	TRBV5-4	-	TRBJ2-7	CASSIVPGQRGLF	TGTGCCAGCAGTATTGTACCAGGGCAGCGGGGTCTTTTC
TRBD2	TRBV5-6	-	TRBJ2-3	CASSQPGGGGTDTQYF	TGTGCCAGCAGCCAACCCGGGGGGGGAGGCACAGATACGCAGTATTTT
-	TRBV11-2	-	TRBJ1-1	CASSLGEEGPNTEAFF	TGTGCCAGCAGCTTAGGGGAGGAGGGCCCTAACACTGAAGCTTTCTTT
-	TRBV6-5	-	TRBJ1-6	CASSYSMLSSPLHF	TGTGCCAGCAGTTACTCGATGTTGAGTTCACCCCTCCACTTT
TRBD1	TRBV4-1	-	TRBJ2-2	CASSQKPGTGATGELFF	TGCGCCAGCAGCCAAAAGCCCGGGACAGGGGCCACCGGGGAGCTGTTTTTT
TRBD2	TRBV15	once	TRBJ2-7	CATSREGGNSYEQYF	TGTGCCACCAGCAGAGAGGGGGGGAACTCCTACGAGCAGTACTTC
TRBD1	TRBV19	-	TRBJ2-2	CASTRTGGQAGELFF	TGTGCCAGTACTCGGACAGGGGGCCAGGCCGGGGAGCTGTTTTTT
-	TRBV5-8	-	TRBJ1-5	CASSPSAGRNQPQHF	TGTGCCAGCAGCCCCTCCGCAGGCCGCAATCAGCCCCAGCATTTT
TRBD1	TRBV28	-	TRBJ2-5	CASSLPGQSKQETQYF	TGTGCCAGCAGTTTGCCGGGACAGAGCAAACAAGAGACCCAGTACTTC
-	TRBV7-3	-	TRBJ1-1	CASSLGRNTEAFF	TGTGCCAGCAGCTTAGGCAGGAACACTGAAGCTTTCTTT
TRBD2	TRBV7-2	-	TRBJ2-4	CATSRGVGNIQYF	TGTGCCACCTCCCGGGGGGTAGGGAACATTCAGTACTTC
-	TRBV2	-	TRBJ2-5	CASSKQGYEETQYF	TGTGCCAGCAGTAAACAGGGTTACGAAGAGACCCAGTACTTC
TRBD1	TRBV5-5	-	TRBJ1-5	CASSFMDREGQPQHF	TGTGCCAGCAGCTTTATGGACAGGGAGGGTCAGCCCCAGCATTTT
-	TRBV15	-	TRBJ2-7	CATSTSPGTYEQYF	TGTGCCACCAGCACCTCCCCGGGTACCTACGAGCAGTACTTC
TRBD1	TRBV30	-	TRBJ2-3	CAWSARDRVTDTQYF	TGTGCCTGGAGTGCCCGGGACAGGGTAACAGATACGCAGTATTTT